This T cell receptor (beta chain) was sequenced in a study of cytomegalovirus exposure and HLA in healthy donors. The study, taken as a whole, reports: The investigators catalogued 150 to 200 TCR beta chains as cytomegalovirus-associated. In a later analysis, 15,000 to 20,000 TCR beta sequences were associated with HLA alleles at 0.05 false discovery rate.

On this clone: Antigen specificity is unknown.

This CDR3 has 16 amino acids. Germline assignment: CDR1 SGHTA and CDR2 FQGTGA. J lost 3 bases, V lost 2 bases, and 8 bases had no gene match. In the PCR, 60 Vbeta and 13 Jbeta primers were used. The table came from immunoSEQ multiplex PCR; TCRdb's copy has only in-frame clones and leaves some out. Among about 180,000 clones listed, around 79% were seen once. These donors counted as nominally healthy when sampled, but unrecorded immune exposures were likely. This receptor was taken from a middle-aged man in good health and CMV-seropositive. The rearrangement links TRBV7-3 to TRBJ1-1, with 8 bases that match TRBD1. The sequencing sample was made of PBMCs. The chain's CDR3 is CASSLGPQGAYTEAFF. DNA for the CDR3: TGTGCCAGCAGCTTAGGTCCCCAGGGGGCATACACTGAAGCTTTCTTT.